This TCR beta chain was captured by sequencing in a study of shared clonotypes between healthy human individuals. Study summary: Ranging from 18 to 49 in age, donors were two women and a few men.

CD4+ cells underwent separation, giving CD45RA+ naive and CD45RA-negative memory subsets. Germline CDR1 is LNHDA and CDR2 is SQIVND (reference sequence). The CDR3 is 16 residues long. After removal of 9 bases from V and 6 bases from J, the junction contained 11 bases not matched to a gene. General study findings and limits: Among donors, sharing of clonotypes was expected to be affected by sequencing depth.

The protocol was immunoSEQ multiplex PCR, while the TCRdb copy is restricted to in-frame clones and leaves out a portion. The data show roughly 2.2 million clones, just over 90% seen once. About this clone: Its antigen is unidentified.

Sequencing was performed on naive CD4+ T cells from PBMCs. Subset defined: CD45RA+ positively selected. V gene TRBV19 combines with J gene TRBJ2-1, with 13 bases fitting TRBD2. This TCR came from a man between 18 and 35 years old in good health. Some clones in this sample may be carry-over from other donors' samples. CDR3 sequence (DNA): TGTGCCAGCGGACTAGCGGGAGAAGGCGGGAGCAATGAGCAGTTCTTC. It codes for CASGLAGEGGSNEQFF.